The TCR beta chain described here comes from a study of shared clonotypes between healthy human individuals. Template amounts of around 310 ng DNA, tens of thousands of T cell genomes, were employed in unsorted PBMC replicate PCRs. Data came from immunoSEQ multiplex PCR; TCRdb stores just in-frame clones and leaves some out. The repertoire holds about 460,000 clones, roughly three quarters seen once, with about 12% in the top ten. The germline CDR1 and CDR2 sequences are SNHLY and FYNNEI. J was trimmed by 4 bases and V by 6 bases; bases with no gene match: 4. The CDR3 spans 14 residues. This TCR was recovered from a woman between 35 and 50 years old in good health. Some clones in this sample may be carry-over from other donors' samples. The J gene is TRBJ2-2, the V gene TRBV2, with 8 positions matching TRBD1. The sample taken for sequencing was PBMCs. CDR3 amino acids: CASRDRGSTGELFF. Written as DNA, the CDR3 is TGTGCCAGCAGAGACAGGGGAAGCACCGGGGAGCTGTTTTTT.